These T cell receptor beta chains were read from a single sample in a study of cytomegalovirus exposure and HLA in healthy donors. Sequencing used immunoSEQ multiplex PCR; TCRdb keeps in-frame clones, though not all of them. The sample has about 43,000 clones; approximately 75% are singletons. Sequencing was carried out using PBMCs. These receptors were taken from a man aged 25 to 40 in good health and CMV-seronegative. Both conserved end residues are part of each CDR3. A D gene is named only where the DNA matches it firmly. Only some rows state a clone size, as once, few, many or a class for expanded clones.

v_call	d_call	j_call	clone_size	cdr3_length	cdr3_nt	cdr3_aa
TRBV9	NA	TRBJ2-1	few	15	TGTGCCAGCAGCGTACCGCCTAACTTTAACAATGAGCAGTTCTTC	CASSVPPNFNNEQFF
TRBV19	TRBD2	TRBJ2-7	once	15	TGTGCCAGTAGTAAAGCGGGACTACCCTCCTACGAGCAGTACTTC	CASSKAGLPSYEQYF
TRBV27	NA	TRBJ2-2	NA	15	TGTGCCAGCAGCGATACTCAGGGGTTCACCGGGGAGCTGTTTTTT	CASSDTQGFTGELFF
TRBV9	TRBD1	TRBJ2-7	NA	15	TGTGCCAGCAGCCCTCGGACAGGGGGCAGGTACGAGCAGTACTTC	CASSPRTGGRYEQYF
TRBV27	NA	TRBJ1-5	NA	13	TGTGCCAGCAGTTCTATCAGGGAACAGCCCCAGCATTTT	CASSSIREQPQHF
TRBV23-1	TRBD2	TRBJ2-1	few	14	TGCGCCAGCAGTCGGACGGGAGGGTACAATGAGCAGTTCTTC	CASSRTGGYNEQFF
TRBV7-2	TRBD1	TRBJ2-5	few	13	TGTGCCAGCAGCCATGGACAGGGCGAGACCCAGTACTTC	CASSHGQGETQYF
TRBV12-5	TRBD2	TRBJ2-3	NA	15	TGTGCTAGTGGGCTAGCGGGAGGGCAGGGAGATACGCAGTATTTT	CASGLAGGQGDTQYF
TRBV6-6	NA	TRBJ2-3	NA	13	TGTGCCAGCAGTTCAGACTCCACAGATACGCAGTATTTT	CASSSDSTDTQYF
TRBV4-2	NA	TRBJ2-3	NA	16	TGTGCCAGCAGCCAAGATGGGCTCGATTATAAAGATACGCAGTATTTT	CASSQDGLDYKDTQYF
TRBV7-2	NA	TRBJ1-4	NA	15	TGTGCCAGCAGCGACACAGGGTTAGCTAATGAAAAACTGTTTTTT	CASSDTGLANEKLFF
TRBV19	TRBD1	TRBJ2-3	NA	16	TGTGCCAGTAGTACCCTCAGGGGGCGGAGCACAGATACGCAGTATTTT	CASSTLRGRSTDTQYF
TRBV7-9	TRBD1	TRBJ1-4	NA	16	TGTTCCAGCAGCTTCGGACCGGGACAGGGACTCGAAAAACTGTTTTTT	CSSSFGPGQGLEKLFF
TRBV18	TRBD2	TRBJ2-7	NA	19	TGTGCCAGCTCACCATTCCCCTGGTTAGCGGGCCGGGGGACCTACGAGCAGTACTTC	CASSPFPWLAGRGTYEQYF
TRBV7-9	NA	TRBJ2-7	NA	15	TGTGCCAGCAGCCGTTCGATCGGGGTAGAGGACGAGCAGTACTTC	CASSRSIGVEDEQYF
TRBV30	NA	TRBJ1-4	NA	15	TGTGCCTGGAGCCCCGGGGTTCTGCGAGGTGAAAAACTGTTTTTT	CAWSPGVLRGEKLFF
TRBV28	NA	TRBJ2-7	NA	14	TGTGCCAGCAGTTTAAGGGGGGGCGCCTACGAGCAGTACTTC	CASSLRGGAYEQYF
TRBV27	NA	TRBJ1-5	few	14	TGTGCCAGCAGTTTAGGGCAGGGTACTCAGCCCCAGCATTTT	CASSLGQGTQPQHF
TRBV6-5	NA	TRBJ2-1	NA	12	TGTGCCAGCAGTACCGGGGACAATGAGCAGTTCTTC	CASSTGDNEQFF
TRBV28	NA	TRBJ2-6	NA	15	TGTGCCAGCAGTCGAGATAGCTCTGGGGCCAACGTCCTGACTTTC	CASSRDSSGANVLTF
TRBV13	TRBD1	TRBJ2-7	NA	17	TGTGCCAGCAGCTTAGGAGGCCCCGGGACAGGGGTCCACGAGCAGTACTTC	CASSLGGPGTGVHEQYF
TRBV27	TRBD2	TRBJ2-3	NA	15	TGTGCCAGCAGGGGGACCGGACTAGCTGGCGATACGCAGTATTTT	CASRGTGLAGDTQYF
TRBV18	TRBD2	TRBJ2-7	NA	15	TGTGCCAGCTCACCATTGTCGGGAGCGGGGTACGAGCAGTACTTC	CASSPLSGAGYEQYF
TRBV7-9	NA	TRBJ1-2	NA	13	TGTTCCAGCAGCTTACTCCAGAACTATGGCTACACCTTC	CSSSLLQNYGYTF
TRBV7-2	NA	TRBJ2-7	NA	13	TGTGCCAGCCACCCCGACTGGCCCGACGAGCAGTACTTC	CASHPDWPDEQYF
TRBV5-1	TRBD1	TRBJ2-7	NA	16	TGCGCCAGCAGCTTGCCGACGACAGGGCCCTTCTACGAGCAGTACTTC	CASSLPTTGPFYEQYF
TRBV28	NA	TRBJ2-4	NA	11	TGTGCCAGCAGTACAACCCACATTCAGTACTTC	CASSTTHIQYF
TRBV5-4	TRBD2	TRBJ2-1	NA	16	TGTGCCAGCAGCTTAGGACTAGCGGGAGGTCACAATGAGCAGTTCTTC	CASSLGLAGGHNEQFF
TRBV9	TRBD2	TRBJ2-1	NA	17	TGTGCCAGCAGCGTGAGGAGGCAACTAGCGGCGTACAATGAGCAGTTCTTC	CASSVRRQLAAYNEQFF
TRBV7-9	TRBD1	TRBJ2-1	few	15	TGTGCCAGCAGCCTCAGGGGGCGCGTCGCCAATGAGCAGTTCTTC	CASSLRGRVANEQFF
TRBV30	NA	TRBJ1-2	once	12	TGTGCCTGGACCTCGAGGAGCTATGGCTACACCTTC	CAWTSRSYGYTF
TRBV20-1	NA	TRBJ1-1	once	11	TGCAGTGCTAGGGGGGCCGGTGGCGCTTTCTTT	CSARGAGGAFF
TRBV2	NA	TRBJ2-7	NA	13	TGTGCCAGCCTTGTTTTAACGGGCTACGAGCAGTACTTC	CASLVLTGYEQYF
TRBV7-2	TRBD1	TRBJ1-3	NA	15	TGTGCCAGCAGCTTGCCGGGACAGGACAGAAACACCATATATTTT	CASSLPGQDRNTIYF
TRBV6-1	NA	TRBJ1-1	few	13	TGTGCCAGCAGTGCGGTGAAGAACACTGAAGCTTTCTTT	CASSAVKNTEAFF
TRBV19	NA	TRBJ1-1	once	16	TGTGCCAGTAGTATAGTGTACGCGGGCGAGGACACTGAAGCTTTCTTT	CASSIVYAGEDTEAFF
TRBV11-2	NA	TRBJ2-3	NA	15	TGTGCCAGCAGCCCTACACTATCAATGGCAGATACGCAGTATTTT	CASSPTLSMADTQYF
TRBV5-1	NA	TRBJ1-4	NA	15	TGCGCCAGCAGCTTTACAGGGACCGTGAATGAAAAACTGTTTTTT	CASSFTGTVNEKLFF
TRBV10-3	NA	TRBJ2-3	NA	16	TGTGCCATCAGTGAGCAGTGGTCCCCGAGCACAGATACGCAGTATTTT	CAISEQWSPSTDTQYF
TRBV7-6	TRBD2	TRBJ2-1	NA	15	TGTGCCAGCAGCCCCAGGACTAGCTCCTACAATGAGCAGTTCTTC	CASSPRTSSYNEQFF